The T cell receptor (beta chain) under discussion was sequenced for a study of tumor and adjacent non-tumor tissue in lung cancer. CDR1 and CDR2 (germline): DFQATT, SNEGSKA (reference sequence). This CDR3 has 11 residues. Turning to this clonotype: Germline and junction disagree at one end, which may indicate a read error.

The template was RNA from unsorted bulk tissue. The normal lung tissue was taken more than 3 cm from the tumor edge. TCRbeta libraries were built with three rounds of nested PCR, modified from ARM-PCR. TCRdb analysed the multiplex PCR reads with MiXCR anew, one entry per CDR3 protein. The sample includes tens of thousands of distinct CDR3 sequences, approximately 71% of them seen just once. The receptor was derived from a woman aged 45 to 65 with non-small cell lung cancer. Sequences were obtained from distant non-tumor lung tissue. The chain is built from TRBV20-1 and TRBJ2-3; D is ambiguous. The CDR3 DNA is TGCAATGCTACGGAAACAGAAACACAGTATTTT. This gives the protein CNATETETQYF.